This T cell receptor (beta chain) is drawn from a study of long-term antiretroviral therapy in people with HIV (dated by TCRdb to between 2022 and 2023). As for the study more broadly: Collection of the earliest samples took place about a decade ahead of the 2015 WHO recommendation for immediate ART, at a time when ART was typically delayed until CD4 counts fell. No cross-contamination during QIAcube processing turned up in test extractions that ran a monoclonal T-cell line alongside some 34 polyclonal samples. About 40% of the roughly 30 participants with HIV were female. A retrospective serial study tested whether changes in peripheral blood TRB repertoire composition and diversity were associated with ART initiation and durable HIV suppression. A total of fewer than 250 cryopreserved PBMC samples came from a few dozen adults with confirmed HIV infection and were collected serially over a mean of roughly six years (range 1-12). Beyond this particular receptor, the publication reports: The repertoire was dominated across all time points by expanded TRB clones identified before ART initiation, although this dominance was seen to fluctuate and to decrease in many PLHIV after ART. Starting ART was linked to a significant rise in TRB diversity, yet even after long-term ART the diversity remained significantly lower than in transplant donor controls. CDR3 length ranges in HIV repertoires were narrower than in controls, and network structure suggested an antigen-experienced repertoire with only a slight naive shift after ART. Because pre-ART samples had limited cell numbers, profiling was done on unsorted PBMC rather than on sorted CD4+ and CD8+ T cells. The samples span the years 2004 to 2017, and the ART regimens used may be less effective than current regimens. Because PBMC availability was limited, only the TCR beta chain was sequenced, with no alpha chain pairing. No data were available on ART adherence, viral resistance or therapy changes, limiting inferences about post-ART repertoire changes.

The immunoSEQ hsTCRB v3.0 assay was used at survey level resolution to sequence the TRB variable region. TRB sequencing targeted a depth of roughly 35,000-50,000 T-cell genomes per sample. An Illumina MiSeq with a v3 150-cycle kit was used to sequence the pooled TRB libraries. The authors' analysis ran thus. Analysis of repertoires was carried out in R inside a reproducible Nextflow workflow spanning QC, data transformation and analysis. Custom analyses were implemented in LymphoSeq2, an R package for AIRR-Seq data exploration. A few samples that produced fewer than 5000 total TRB sequences were removed, so 150 to 200 HIV repertoires were analyzed. Among the 188 retained HIV repertoires, about 59 were collected before ART initiation and 120 to 140 were collected after ART initiation. Repertoires were downsampled to 5000 TRB nucleotide sequences, and summary statistics were averaged over 100 downsampling iterations. TRB sequences were retained for analysis only if CDR3 regions of at least seven amino acids were present. A Shannon entropy-derived clonality score and the Gini coefficient were used to measure diversity. In the repertoire networks, any two of the top 5000 CDR3 amino acid sequences were connected whenever the two sequences differed by an edit distance of one. Antigen specificity groups and MHC restriction were predicted for TRB CDR3 amino acid sequences with GLIPH2. CDR3 amino acid sequences were matched against VDJdb and McPAS-TCR to flag known CMV, EBV, HIV or tissue antigen associations. Pre-ART, post-ART and control groups were compared with Wilcoxon signed-rank tests and Holm-Bonferroni correction. The source is immuneACCESS, and TCRdb retained only in-frame sequences with V and J called. Part of the clones is not carried over; for the studies checked, unresolved V genes explain less than half of this, and the remainder is unexplained. The V and J calls and the clone size are those of that table, but D and trimming were determined from the DNA. This sample holds 17,000 or so clones; 81% were observed only once. 8.5% to 9.5% of the sample belongs to the ten largest clones.

Participants were included only if at least one PBMC sample before ART initiation and at least two post-ART samples were available. Every participant with HIV received treatment in the United States of America. Before DNA extraction, cryopreserved samples containing 1-10 million PBMC were thawed and washed. At the time of the earliest PBMC sample, participants with HIV were aged between roughly 20 and 60 years. PBMC samples were contributed by each participant from 1-4 timepoints before ART initiation and 2-8 timepoints after ART initiation, with a median of 7 samples. For every participant, serial HIV viral load, CD4+ T-cell count, ART history and demographic data were obtained. Genomic DNA was extracted from unsorted PBMC with a Qiagen kit on a QIAcube, with processing performed in batches of 12 samples. About this clone: It has no known antigen specificity. The input lacks base qualities; no much larger clone sits a single base away.

The sample consisted of unsorted PBMCs, taken 0.3 years after starting antiretroviral therapy. The origin of this receptor is a man between 18 and 35 years old with HIV.

The DNA sequence is as follows: TGTGCCAGCCTAGGCACAGCGAACAATGAGCAGTTCTTC. Translated, it gives CASLGTANNEQFF. The chain uses TRBV2 and TRBJ2-1, with the D segment identity uncertain. The CDR3 runs 13 amino acids, cysteine and phenylalanine included. The retained sequence is limited to the CDR3, 39 bases, with the frame set at the first base. A distance of 13 bases separates the germline ends of V and J, which lose 8 bases and 5 bases respectively. The CDR1 and CDR2 encoded by the germline V gene are SNHLY and FYNNEI. Extended through the reference TRBV2 and TRBJ2-1 proteins, this CDR3 yields the full variable domain: EPEVTQTPSHQVTQMGQEVILRCVPISNHLYFYWYRQILGQKVEFLVSFYNNEISEKSEIFDDQFSVERPDGSNFTLKIRSTKLEDSAMYFCASLGTANNEQFFGPGTRLTVL.